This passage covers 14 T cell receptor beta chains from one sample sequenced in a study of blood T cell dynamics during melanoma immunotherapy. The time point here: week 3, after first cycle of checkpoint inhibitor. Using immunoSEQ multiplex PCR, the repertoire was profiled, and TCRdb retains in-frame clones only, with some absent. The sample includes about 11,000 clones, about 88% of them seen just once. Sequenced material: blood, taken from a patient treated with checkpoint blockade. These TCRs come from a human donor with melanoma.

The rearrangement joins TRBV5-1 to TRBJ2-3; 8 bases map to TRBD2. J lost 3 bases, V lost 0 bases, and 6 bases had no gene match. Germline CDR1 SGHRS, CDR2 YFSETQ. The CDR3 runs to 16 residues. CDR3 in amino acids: CASSLGAGVGTDTQYF. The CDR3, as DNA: TGCGCCAGCAGCTTGGGAGCGGGGGTTGGAACAGATACGCAGTATTTT.

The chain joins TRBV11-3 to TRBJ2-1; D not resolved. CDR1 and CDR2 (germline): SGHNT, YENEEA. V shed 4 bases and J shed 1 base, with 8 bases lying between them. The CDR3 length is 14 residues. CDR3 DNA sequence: TGTGCCAGCAGCTCCGGTGGGTCCTACAATGAGCAGTTCTTC. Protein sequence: CASSSGGSYNEQFF.

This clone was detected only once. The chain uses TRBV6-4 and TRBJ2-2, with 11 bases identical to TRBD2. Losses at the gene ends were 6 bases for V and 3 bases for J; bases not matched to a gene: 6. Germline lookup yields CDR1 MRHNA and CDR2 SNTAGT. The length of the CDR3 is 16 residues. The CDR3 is CASSEPSGGHTGELFF. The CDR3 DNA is TGTGCCAGCAGCGAACCTAGCGGGGGGCACACCGGGGAGCTGTTTTTT.

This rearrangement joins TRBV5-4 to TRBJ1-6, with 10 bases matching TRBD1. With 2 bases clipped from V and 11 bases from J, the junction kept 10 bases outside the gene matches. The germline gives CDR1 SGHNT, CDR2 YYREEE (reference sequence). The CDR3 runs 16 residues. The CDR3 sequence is CASSFKGQGDRPPLHF. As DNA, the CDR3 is TGTGCCAGCAGCTTCAAAGGACAGGGGGATCGGCCACCCCTCCACTTT.

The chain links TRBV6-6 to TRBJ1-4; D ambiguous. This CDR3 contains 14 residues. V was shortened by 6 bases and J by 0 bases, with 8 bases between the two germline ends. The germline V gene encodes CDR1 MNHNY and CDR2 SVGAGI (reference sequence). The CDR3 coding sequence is TGTGCCAGCAGCCTAGGAGCAACTAATGAAAAACTGTTTTTT. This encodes CASSLGATNEKLFF.

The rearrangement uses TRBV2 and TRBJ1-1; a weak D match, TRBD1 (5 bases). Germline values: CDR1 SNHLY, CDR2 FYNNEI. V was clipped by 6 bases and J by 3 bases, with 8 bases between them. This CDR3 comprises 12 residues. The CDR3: CASSSGDTEAFF. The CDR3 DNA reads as TGTGCCAGCAGCTCGGGGGACACTGAAGCTTTCTTT.

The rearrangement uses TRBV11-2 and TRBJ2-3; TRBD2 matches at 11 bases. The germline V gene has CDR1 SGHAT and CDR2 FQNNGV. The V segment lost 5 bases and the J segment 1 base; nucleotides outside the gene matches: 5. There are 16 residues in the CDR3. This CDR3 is CASSGSGGARTDTQYF. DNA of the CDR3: TGTGCCAGCAGCGGTAGCGGGGGGGCCCGCACAGATACGCAGTATTTT.

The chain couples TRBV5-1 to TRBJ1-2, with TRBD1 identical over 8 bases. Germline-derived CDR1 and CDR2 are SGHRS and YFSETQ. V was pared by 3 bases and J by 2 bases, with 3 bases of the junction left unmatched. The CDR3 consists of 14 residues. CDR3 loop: CASSSGTGNYGYTF. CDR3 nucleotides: TGCGCCAGCAGCTCCGGGACAGGCAACTATGGCTACACCTTC.

The CDR3 is CASSLASGSGYEQYF. CDR3 in DNA: TGCGCCAGCAGCTTGGCCTCGGGTAGCGGGTACGAGCAGTACTTC. V and J are TRBV5-1 and TRBJ2-7; 7 nucleotides agree with TRBD2. CDR3 length: 15 amino acids. The trim removed 0 bases at V and 4 bases at J, leaving 7 bases unmatched. Germline values: CDR1 SGHRS, CDR2 YFSETQ.

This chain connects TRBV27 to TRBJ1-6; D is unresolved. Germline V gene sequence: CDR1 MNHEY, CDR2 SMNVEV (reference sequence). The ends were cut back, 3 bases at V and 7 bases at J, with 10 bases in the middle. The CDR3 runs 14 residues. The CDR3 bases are TGTGCCAGCAGTTTGGTTAGTAGGAATTCACCCCTCCACTTT. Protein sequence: CASSLVSRNSPLHF.

The CDR3 reads CASMRGLGTGELFF. The CDR3 nucleotides are TGTGCCAGCATGCGGGGGCTGGGCACCGGGGAGCTGTTTTTT. This chain joins TRBV6-5 and TRBJ2-2; possible D gene TRBD2, 7 bases. V gave up 7 bases and J gave up 4 bases, with 13 bases separating them. This CDR3 is built from 14 residues. The germline gives CDR1 MNHEY, CDR2 SVGAGI.

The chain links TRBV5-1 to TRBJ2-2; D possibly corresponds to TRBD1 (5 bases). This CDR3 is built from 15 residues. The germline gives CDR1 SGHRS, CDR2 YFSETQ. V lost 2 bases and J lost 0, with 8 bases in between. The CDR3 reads CASSFQGANTGELFF. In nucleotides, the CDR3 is TGCGCCAGCAGCTTTCAGGGCGCGAACACCGGGGAGCTGTTTTTT.

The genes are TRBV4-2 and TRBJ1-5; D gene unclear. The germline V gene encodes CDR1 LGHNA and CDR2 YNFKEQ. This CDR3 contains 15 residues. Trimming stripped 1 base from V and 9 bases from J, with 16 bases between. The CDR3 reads CASSQATGISVPQHF. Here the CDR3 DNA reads TGTGCCAGCAGCCAAGCAACGGGAATTTCCGTGCCCCAGCATTTT.

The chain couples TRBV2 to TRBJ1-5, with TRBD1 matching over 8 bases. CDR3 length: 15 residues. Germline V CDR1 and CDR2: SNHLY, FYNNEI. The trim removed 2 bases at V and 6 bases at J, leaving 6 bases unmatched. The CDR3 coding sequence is TGTGCCAGCAGTGAATTAACAGGGGGTATTCAGCCCCAGCATTTT. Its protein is CASSELTGGIQPQHF.